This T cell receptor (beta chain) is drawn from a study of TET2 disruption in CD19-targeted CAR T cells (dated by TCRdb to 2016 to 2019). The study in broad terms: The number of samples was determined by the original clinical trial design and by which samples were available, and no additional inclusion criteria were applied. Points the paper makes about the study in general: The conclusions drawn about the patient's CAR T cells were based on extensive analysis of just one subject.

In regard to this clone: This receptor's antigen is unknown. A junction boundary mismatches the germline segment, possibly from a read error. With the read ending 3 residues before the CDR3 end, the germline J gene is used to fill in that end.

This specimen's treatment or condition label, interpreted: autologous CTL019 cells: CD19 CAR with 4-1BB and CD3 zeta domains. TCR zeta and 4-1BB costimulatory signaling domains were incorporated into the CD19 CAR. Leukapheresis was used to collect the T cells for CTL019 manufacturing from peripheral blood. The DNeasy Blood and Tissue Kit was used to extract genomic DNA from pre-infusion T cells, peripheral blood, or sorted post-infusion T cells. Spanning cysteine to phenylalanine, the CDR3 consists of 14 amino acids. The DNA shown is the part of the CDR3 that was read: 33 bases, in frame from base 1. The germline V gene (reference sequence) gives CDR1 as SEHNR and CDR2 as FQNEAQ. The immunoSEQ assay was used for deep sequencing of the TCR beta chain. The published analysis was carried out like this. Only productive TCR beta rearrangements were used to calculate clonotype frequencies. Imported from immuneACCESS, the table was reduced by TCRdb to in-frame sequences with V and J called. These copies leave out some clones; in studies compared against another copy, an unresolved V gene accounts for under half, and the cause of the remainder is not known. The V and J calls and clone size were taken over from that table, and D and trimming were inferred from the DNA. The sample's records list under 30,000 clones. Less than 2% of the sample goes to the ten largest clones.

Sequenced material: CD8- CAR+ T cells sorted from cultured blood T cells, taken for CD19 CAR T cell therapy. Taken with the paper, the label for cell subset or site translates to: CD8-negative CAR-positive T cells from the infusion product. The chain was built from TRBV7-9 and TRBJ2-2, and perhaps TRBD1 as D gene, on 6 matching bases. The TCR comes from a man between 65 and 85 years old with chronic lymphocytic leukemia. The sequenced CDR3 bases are TGTGCCAGCAGCCTTCAGGGGAACGCCGGGGAG. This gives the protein CASSLQGNAGE. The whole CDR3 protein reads CASSLQGNAGELFF. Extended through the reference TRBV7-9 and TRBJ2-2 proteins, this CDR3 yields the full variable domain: DTGVSQNPRHKITKRGQNVTFRCDPISEHNRLYWYRQTLGQGPEFLTYFQNEAQLEKSRLLSDRFSAERPKGSFSTLEIQRTEQGDSAMYLCASSLQGNAGELFFGEGSRLTVL.